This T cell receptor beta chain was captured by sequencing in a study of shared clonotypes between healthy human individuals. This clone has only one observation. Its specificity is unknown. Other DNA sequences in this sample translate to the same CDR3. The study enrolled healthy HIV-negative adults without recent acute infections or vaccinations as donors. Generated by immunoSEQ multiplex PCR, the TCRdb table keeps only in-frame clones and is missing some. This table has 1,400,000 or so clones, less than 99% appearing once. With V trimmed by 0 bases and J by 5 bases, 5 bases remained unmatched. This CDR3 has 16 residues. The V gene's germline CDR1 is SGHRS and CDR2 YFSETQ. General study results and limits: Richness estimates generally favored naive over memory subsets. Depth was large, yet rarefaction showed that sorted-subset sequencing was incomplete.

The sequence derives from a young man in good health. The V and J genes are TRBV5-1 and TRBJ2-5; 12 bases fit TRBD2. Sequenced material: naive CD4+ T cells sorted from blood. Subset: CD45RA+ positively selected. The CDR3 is CASSLGLAGVGETQYF. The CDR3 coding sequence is TGCGCCAGCAGCTTGGGACTAGCGGGAGTAGGGGAGACCCAGTACTTC.